The 2 T cell receptor beta chains given below trace back to one sample, sequenced in a study of shared clonotypes between healthy human individuals. Only in-frame clones appear in the TCRdb table, and some are missing; sequencing was by immunoSEQ multiplex PCR. The table records about 1 million clones, approximately 68% of them present only once. The sequenced material came from memory CD4+ T cells sorted from blood. Subset defined: CD45RA-negative fraction. The receptors stem from a man younger than 35 in good health.

There are a few counts of this clone. This chain connects TRBV5-4 to TRBJ2-5, with TRBD1 identical over 10 bases. Losses at the gene ends were 6 bases for V and 4 bases for J; bases not matched to a gene: 6. Germline-derived CDR1 and CDR2 are SGHNT and YYREEE (reference sequence). The CDR3 is 14 amino acids. CDR3 amino acids: CASIPDRGRETQYF. CDR3 sequence (DNA): TGTGCCAGCATCCCGGACAGGGGGAGAGAGACCCAGTACTTC.

The chain's CDR3 is CASIGRVPGQETQYF. CDR3 coding DNA: TGTGCCAGCATCGGACGGGTGCCGGGCCAAGAGACCCAGTACTTC. The rearrangement links TRBV2 to TRBJ2-5; D remains ambiguous. Germline CDR1 SNHLY, CDR2 FYNNEI. The CDR3 is made up of 15 amino acids. Trimming took off 7 bases at V and 1 base at J, with 16 bases between the two ends.